The clone carrying this T cell receptor beta chain has ten or more counts. This sample stems from a study of T cells in Graves' hyperthyroidism and ophthalmopathy. Overall study: At initial diagnosis, before any treatment had begun, peripheral blood was obtained.

Germline loops: CDR1 DFQATT, CDR2 SNEGSKA (reference sequence). V shed 6 bases, J shed 4 bases, and the junction held 14 bases outside the gene matches. This CDR3 region has 15 residues. Amplified TCR beta CDR3 regions came from RNA transcripts. During a first-round RT-PCR of the TCR CDR3, the HTBI primer set was used. TCRdb called the multiplex PCR reads again in MiXCR, with one record for every CDR3 protein. The sample comprises about 520,000 distinct CDR3 sequences, roughly 24% of which are singletons, and around 10% rests with the top ten. This clonotype was sampled from a woman in her twenties or thirties with Graves' ophthalmopathy. This chain connects TRBV20-1 to TRBJ2-5; the match to TRBD1 covers 7 bases. Sequencing was done on a sample of blood. This chain's CDR3 is CSAPSTGIEGETQYF. The CDR3 DNA sequence: TGCAGTGCCCCGTCGACAGGGATCGAGGGAGAGACCCAGTACTTC.